The source of this T cell receptor beta chain is a study of Graves' ophthalmopathy and Graves' hyperthyroidism. There are many counts of this clonotype. Investigators amplified TCR beta CDR3 regions from RNA transcripts. Amplification began with first-round RT-PCR using HTBI primers, then second-round multiplex PCR was performed. In TCRdb, the multiplex PCR reads were re-called with MiXCR into one record per CDR3 protein. The sample consists of roughly 400,000 distinct CDR3 sequences, about a sixth of them appearing once. This CDR3 has 14 amino acids. Trimming stripped 3 bases from V and 7 bases from J, with 12 bases between. From germline, CDR1 is LNHDA and CDR2 SQIVND (reference sequence).

The V and J genes are TRBV19 and TRBJ2-2; D call uncertain. This clonotype was obtained from a woman aged 18 to 35 with Graves' ophthalmopathy. The sequenced sample consisted of peripheral blood. The CDR3 bases are TGTGCCAGTAGTATTGTGGGTTCGGGCGGGGAGCTGTTTTTT. It specifies CASSIVGSGGELFF.